This T cell receptor beta chain was identified in a study of control samples from healthy donors and cancer patients. The table came from immunoSEQ multiplex PCR; TCRdb's copy has only in-frame clones and leaves some out. The sample contains 150,000 to 200,000 clones, about 90% of which appear only once. The source material was blood. This sequence was found in a woman aged 45-65 years in good health.

The CDR3 DNA reads TGCGCCAGCAGCATTGACATTAGCGGAGGGAATGAGCAGTTCTTC. As protein: CASSIDISGGNEQFF. The J gene is TRBJ2-1, the V gene TRBV5-1; tentatively, D is TRBD2 (6 bases). V shed 4 bases and J shed 7 bases, with 18 bases lying between them. The CDR3 covers 15 residues. Germline lookup yields CDR1 SGHRS and CDR2 YFSETQ. Full variable domain (missing parts from reference TRBV5-1 and TRBJ2-1): KAGVTQTPRYLIKTRGQQVTLSCSPISGHRSVSWYQQTPGQGLQFLFEYFSETQRNKGNFPGRFSGRQFSNSRSEMNVSTLELGDSALYLCASSIDISGGNEQFFGPGTRLTVL.